These 25 T cell receptor beta chains came from one sample sequenced in a study of persistence of HIV-infected CD4 T cells. Stimulation used 9 to 10 ug/mL lysate from CMV-infected fibroblasts. Memory cells lacking CD40L and CD69 with high CD45RO were sorted. These receptors' antigens are unknown. Sequencing used immunoSEQ version 4 in survey mode. The repertoire was sequenced with immunoSEQ multiplex PCR; TCRdb's copy has only in-frame clones and lacks some. The data hold roughly 30,000 clones, with roughly 78% observed a single time. The sample consisted of CD4+ T cells sorted from PBMCs after approximately 19-hour stimulation, taken from a patient who received antiretroviral therapy. Receptors originate from an adult woman with HIV who was CMV-seropositive.

The CDR3 region is CASQGGSNTGELFF. CDR3 nucleotide sequence: TGTGCTTCTCAAGGGGGTTCGAACACCGGGGAGCTGTTTTTT. V gene TRBV3-1 (or the pseudogene TRBV3-2) combines with J gene TRBJ2-2, with TRBD1 as a possible D gene (6 bases). The CDR3 runs to 14 residues. Germline assignment: CDR1 LGHDT and CDR2 YNNKEL (reference sequence).

The chain carries TRBV6-1 and TRBJ1-3; weak D call: TRBD1 (5 bases). The germline CDR1 and CDR2 sequences are MNHNS and SASEGT. V was shortened by 7 bases and J by 4 bases, with 11 bases between the two germline ends. The CDR3 is 13 residues long. This CDR3 is CASTPGPGNTIYF. The CDR3 DNA follows: TGTGCCAGCACGCCGGGGCCCGGAAACACCATATATTTT.

The CDR3 loop reads CASSERPPRSNQPQHF. The CDR3 bases are TGTGCCAGCAGTGAACGACCCCCGAGAAGCAATCAGCCCCAGCATTTT. The chain is built from TRBV2 and TRBJ1-5; D uncertain. Trimming removed 2 bases at V and 1 base at J, with 12 bases between. CDR3 length: 16 amino acids. Per the germline V gene, CDR1 is SNHLY and CDR2 is FYNNEI.

This clone was observed a few times. The rearrangement uses TRBV3-1 (or the pseudogene TRBV3-2) and TRBJ1-1, with TRBD1 identical over 7 bases. Germline CDR1 and CDR2: LGHDT and YNNKEL (reference sequence). The CDR3 covers 14 residues. The V and J ends lost 1 base and 4 bases, in that order; junction bases with no gene match: 3. The CDR3, as DNA: TGTGCCAGCAGCCAAGGACAGGGCGGCACTGAAGCTTTCTTT. The encoded protein is CASSQGQGGTEAFF.

The chain combines TRBV11-2 with TRBJ2-3; 7 positions match TRBD2. Trimming at V came to 2 bases and at J to 2 bases, leaving 4 bases not matched to a gene. The germline V gene encodes CDR1 SGHAT and CDR2 FQNNGV. This CDR3 is 15 amino acids long. CDR3: CASSLLGLFTDTQYF. In DNA, the CDR3 is TGTGCCAGCAGCTTACTGGGACTATTCACAGATACGCAGTATTTT.

This chain uses TRBV28 with TRBJ2-3; 7 nucleotides line up with TRBD2. The CDR3 sequence is 16 residues long. V gave up 6 bases and J gave up 0 bases; unmatched junction bases: 9. Looked up from germline, CDR1 is MDHEN and CDR2 is SYDVKM. The CDR3 sequence: CASSGGGWSSTDTQYF. The CDR3, as DNA: TGTGCCAGCAGCGGGGGAGGGTGGAGTAGCACAGATACGCAGTATTTT.

The V and J genes are TRBV5-4 and TRBJ1-1; a weak D match, TRBD1 (5 bases). Germline loops: CDR1 SGHNT, CDR2 YYREEE (reference sequence). Trimming took off 0 bases at V and 6 bases at J, with 15 bases between the two ends. The CDR3 totals 15 residues. CDR3 in amino acids: CASSLDRSEAAEAFF. The CDR3 DNA reads as TGTGCCAGCAGCTTGGACAGGTCGGAGGCGGCTGAAGCTTTCTTT.

The chain uses TRBV7-8 and TRBJ1-3; D unclear. The V gene lost 5 bases and the J gene lost 4 bases, with 15 bases spanning the gap. The CDR3 runs 15 residues. Germline lookup yields CDR1 SGHVS and CDR2 FQNEAQ. CDR3 region: CASSERGSGGNTIYF. CDR3 DNA sequence: TGTGCCAGCAGCGAGCGAGGGTCGGGAGGAAACACCATATATTTT.

The CDR3 DNA reads TGTGCCAGCAGTTCGCCACAGGGGTATGGCTACACCTTC. This codes for CASSSPQGYGYTF. The chain uses TRBV6-5 and TRBJ1-2, with 7 positions matching TRBD1. Germline V gives CDR1 MNHEY, CDR2 SVGAGI. V lost 4 bases to trimming and J lost 5 bases; unmatched junction nucleotides: 4. The CDR3 consists of 13 residues.

The rearrangement uses TRBV6-5 and TRBJ1-2; D perhaps matches TRBD1 (6 bases). The V end lost 2 bases, the J end lost 8 bases, and 18 bases lay between the germline ends. CDR1 and CDR2 from the germline V gene are MNHEY and SVGAGI. This CDR3 has 15 residues. The CDR3 loop is CASSYAFARGRGYTF. The CDR3 DNA reads as TGTGCCAGCAGTTACGCCTTTGCCAGGGGAAGAGGCTACACCTTC.

The V call is TRBV18, the J call TRBJ2-2, with 8 positions matching TRBD1. J was trimmed by 4 bases and V by 2 bases; bases with no gene match: 6. This CDR3 has 16 residues. Germline CDR1 and CDR2: KGHSH and LQKENI. The CDR3 loop reads CASSPARGPVTGELFF. CDR3 sequence (DNA): TGTGCCAGCTCACCAGCCAGGGGGCCTGTCACCGGGGAGCTGTTTTTT.

The chain carries TRBV24-1 and TRBJ1-1; D ambiguous. From germline, CDR1 is KGHDR and CDR2 SFDVKD. Between the trimmed V and J ends, which lost 0 bases and 7 bases, there was a span of 11 bases. The CDR3 is made up of 14 amino acids. The CDR3 loop reads CATSDLRYPSEAFF. CDR3 DNA: TGTGCCACCAGTGATTTGCGCTACCCCAGTGAAGCTTTCTTT.

The CDR3, as DNA: TGCGCCAGCAGTGAGGGAGAGGCCAACTATGGCTACACCTTC. This codes for CASSEGEANYGYTF. V and J are TRBV10-1 and TRBJ1-2; no firm D call. Germline CDR1 and CDR2: WNHNN and SYGVQD (reference sequence). V was pared by 2 bases and J by 2 bases, with 9 bases between. The CDR3 runs to 14 residues.

This chain connects TRBV7-3 to TRBJ2-5; D gene ambiguous. This CDR3 is built from 14 residues. The V end lost 2 bases, the J end lost 4 bases, and 11 bases lay between the germline ends. Germline assignment: CDR1 SGHTA and CDR2 FQGTGA. The CDR3 protein is CASSLGAERETQYF. The CDR3 DNA sequence: TGTGCCAGCAGCTTAGGTGCAGAGAGAGAGACCCAGTACTTC.

The CDR3 nucleotides are TGTGCCAGCAGCTTAGGGACAGGGGTTAATGAAAAACTGTTTTTT. Protein sequence: CASSLGTGVNEKLFF. The genes are TRBV7-9 and TRBJ1-4, with 9 bases aligning to TRBD1. The J segment lost 4 bases and the V segment lost 1 base, leaving 1 base of the junction unmatched. This CDR3 has 15 residues. Germline CDR1 is SEHNR and CDR2 is FQNEAQ (reference sequence).

The chain has TRBV6-6 and TRBJ1-5, with 10 bases fitting TRBD1. Germline CDR1 reads MNHNY; CDR2 reads SVGAGI (reference sequence). The CDR3 runs to 15 residues. V gave up 2 bases and J gave up 6 bases; unmatched junction bases: 4. The CDR3 DNA sequence: TGTGCCAGCAGTTACGACAGGGGGCGCACTCAGCCCCAGCATTTT. Translation gives CASSYDRGRTQPQHF.

The chain couples TRBV9 to TRBJ1-4; the D is unclear. The CDR3 has 12 residues. V lost 4 bases to trimming and J lost 6 bases, with 7 bases between them. CDR1 is SGDLS and CDR2 is YYNGEE in the germline V gene. CDR3 residues: CASSTLDEKLFF. In nucleotides, the CDR3 is TGTGCCAGCAGCACCCTCGATGAAAAACTGTTTTTT.

This clone is a singleton in its sample. The chain is built from TRBV6-1 and TRBJ1-2; 8 bases are shared with TRBD1. There are 14 residues in the CDR3. V lost 1 base and J lost 8; bases outside the gene matches: 6. Germline CDR1 and CDR2: MNHNS and SASEGT. The CDR3 protein is CASSEETGVSGYTF. In DNA, the CDR3 is TGTGCCAGCAGTGAAGAGACAGGGGTATCGGGCTACACCTTC.

The CDR3, as DNA: TGTGCCAGCAGGGATCTTACGAACACTGAAGCTTTCTTT. Its protein product is CASRDLTNTEAFF. The chain employs TRBV7-9 and TRBJ1-1; D remains ambiguous. V was pared by 6 bases and J by 1 base, with 9 bases between. The CDR3 spans 13 residues. Germline loops: CDR1 SEHNR, CDR2 FQNEAQ (reference sequence).

The genes are TRBV5-8 and TRBJ2-3; 8 bases align to TRBD1. The CDR3 totals 15 residues. Germline trimming cut 0 bases from V and 3 bases from J; bases unmatched to any gene: 3. Germline values: CDR1 SGHTS, CDR2 YDEGEE. The CDR3 nucleotides read TGTGCCAGCAGCTTGGGCAGGGGGCGGACAGATACGCAGTATTTT. This sequence encodes CASSLGRGRTDTQYF.

The chain links TRBV7-9 to TRBJ2-1; D possibly matches TRBD1 or TRBD2 (6 bases each). With 7 bases removed from V and 7 bases from J, the gap between germline ends came to 20 bases. The CDR3 has 15 residues. Germline CDR1 is SEHNR and CDR2 is FQNEAQ (reference sequence). As DNA, the CDR3 is TGTGCCAGCATCCCACGAGGGGGGATGGAGAATGAGCAGTTCTTC. It is translated as CASIPRGGMENEQFF.

The chain joins TRBV9 to TRBJ2-2; no reliable D call. Germline V lookup: CDR1 SGDLS, CDR2 YYNGEE. The V end lost 0 bases, the J end lost 4 bases, and 19 bases lay between the germline ends. The CDR3 runs 18 residues. DNA of the CDR3: TGTGCCAGCAGCGTAGCCGACTTCGGGCAGACACTCACCGGGGAGCTGTTTTTT. This encodes CASSVADFGQTLTGELFF.

This chain uses TRBV7-8 with TRBJ1-5, with a possible D match to TRBD1 (5 bases). The CDR3 has 16 amino acids. CDR1 is SGHVS and CDR2 is FQNEAQ in the germline V gene. V was clipped by 0 bases and J by 0 bases, with 9 bases between them. The CDR3 coding sequence is TGTGCCAGCAGCTTAGCGGGACGGTTTAGCAATCAGCCCCAGCATTTT. Translating it yields CASSLAGRFSNQPQHF.

The chain employs TRBV5-1 and TRBJ1-1; 8 nucleotides line up with TRBD1. From germline, CDR1 is SGHRS and CDR2 YFSETQ. V was clipped by 7 bases and J by 5 bases; unmatched bases: 10. CDR3 size: 14 residues. CDR3 residues: CASGFGQGRTEAFF. In DNA, the CDR3 is TGCGCCAGCGGATTCGGACAGGGAAGGACTGAAGCTTTCTTT.

The chain joins TRBV5-1 to TRBJ1-3; D gene unclear. CDR3 length equals 14 residues. Trimming cost V 0 bases and J 7 bases, with 11 bases left between them. Looked up from germline, CDR1 is SGHRS and CDR2 is YFSETQ. The CDR3 DNA is TGCGCCAGCAGCTTGGGGCAGGACGCGAACACCATATATTTT. Residues: CASSLGQDANTIYF. Full variable domain (missing parts from reference TRBV5-1 and TRBJ1-3): KAGVTQTPRYLIKTRGQQVTLSCSPISGHRSVSWYQQTPGQGLQFLFEYFSETQRNKGNFPGRFSGRQFSNSRSEMNVSTLELGDSALYLCASSLGQDANTIYFGEGSWLTVV.